The 8 T cell receptor beta chains below were found in one sample sequenced in a study of molecular identifiers for immune sequencing clone quantification. TCRdb ran MiXCR on the PCR reads and lists one entry per CDR3 protein. Among 400,000 to 600,000 distinct CDR3 sequences listed, about 22% were seen once. Sequenced sample: naive CD8+ T cells from blood, with Jurkat cell RNA spiked in. Subset here: FACS-sorted CD8+CD4-CCR7+CD45RA+ naive T cells. The receptors come from a human donor in good health. Some libraries in this study had Jurkat cell RNA spiked in.

The rearrangement uses TRBV5-4 and TRBJ2-5; 7 nucleotides agree with TRBD2. CDR1 is SGHNT, CDR2 YYREEE, per germline (reference sequence). This CDR3 contains 13 residues. V gave up 4 bases and J gave up 3 bases; unmatched junction bases: 3. The CDR3 protein is CASSGGGEETQYF. CDR3 nucleotide sequence: TGTGCCAGCAGCGGGGGGGGAGAAGAGACCCAGTACTTC.

This clonotype turned up a few times. The V and J genes are TRBV13 and TRBJ2-7; possibly TRBD1 for D (6 bases). Germline loops: CDR1 PRHDT, CDR2 FYEKMQ (reference sequence). The CDR3 spans 14 residues. Deletions cut 4 bases from V and 5 bases from J, with 15 bases between. The chain's CDR3 is CASSSRTELHEQYF. DNA of the CDR3: TGTGCCAGCAGCTCCAGGACAGAGCTGCACGAGCAGTACTTC. Full variable domain (remainder filled in from reference TRBV13 and TRBJ2-7): AAGVIQSPRHLIKEKRETATLKCYPIPRHDTVYWYQQGPGQDPQFLISFYEKMQSDKGSIPDRFSAQQFSDYHSELNMSSLELGDSALYFCASSSRTELHEQYFGPGTRLTVT.

The V call is TRBV4-1, the J call TRBJ1-3; D unresolved. Between the trimmed V and J ends, which lost 0 bases and 6 bases, there was a span of 12 bases. The CDR3 loop spans 15 amino acids. Germline values: CDR1 MGHRA, CDR2 YSYEKL. CDR3 nucleotides: TGCGCCAGCAGCCAAGATGTAGGGAGGGTAAACACCATATATTTT. Translating it yields CASSQDVGRVNTIYF.

This rearrangement joins TRBV5-1 to TRBJ2-7, with a weak D call TRBD1 (5 bases). V gave up 5 bases and J gave up 3 bases, with 15 bases separating them. CDR1 is SGHRS, CDR2 YFSETQ, per germline. The CDR3 runs 14 residues. In nucleotides, the CDR3 is TGCGCCAGCAGATCGGACAACTCATACTACGAGCAGTACTTC. Protein: CASRSDNSYYEQYF.

CDR3 coding DNA: TGTGCCAGCAGCGAGGGAGGAGCGGTTAACTCACCCCTCCACTTT. Its protein product is CASSEGGAVNSPLHF. The V gene is TRBV9, the J gene TRBJ1-6, with unresolved D. The CDR3 extends over 15 amino acids. The V gene's germline CDR1 is SGDLS and CDR2 YYNGEE. The V and J ends lost 3 bases and 10 bases respectively, with 17 bases between them.

This clonotype has more than one count but fewer than ten. V is TRBV6-2 or TRBV6-3 and J is TRBJ2-7; 8 bases line up with TRBD1. This CDR3 is built from 16 residues. J gave up 4 bases and V 0 bases, and 8 bases lay outside the gene matches. Germline V gene lookup returns CDR1 MNHEY and CDR2 SVGEGT. In DNA, the CDR3 is TGTGCCAGCAGTTACTCGCCTGACAGGGGAACGTACGAGCAGTACTTC. Translating it yields CASSYSPDRGTYEQYF.

In DNA, the CDR3 is TGTGCCAGCAGTGAAGCGCTTGGACAGGGGGTTTTCTATGGCTACACCTTC. It yields the protein CASSEALGQGVFYGYTF. V usage is TRBV2 and J usage is TRBJ1-2; 10 bases line up with TRBD1. Germline-derived CDR1 and CDR2 are SNHLY and FYNNEI. CDR3 length equals 17 residues. Losses at the gene ends were 0 bases for V and 4 bases for J; bases not matched to a gene: 8.

This clonotype was counted many times. The chain is built from TRBV9 and TRBJ2-3; D not resolved. This CDR3 has 15 residues. V lost 0 bases to trimming and J lost 0 bases, with 8 bases between them. The V gene's germline CDR1 is SGDLS and CDR2 YYNGEE. The CDR3, as DNA: TGTGCCAGCAGCGTAGAGGGCATTAGCACAGATACGCAGTATTTT. Encoded protein: CASSVEGISTDTQYF. The complete variable domain, with remaining parts taken from reference TRBV9 and TRBJ2-3, reads DSGVTQTPKHLITATGQRVTLRCSPRSGDLSVYWYQQSLDQGLQFLIQYYNGEERAKGNILERFSAQQFPDLHSELNLSSLELGDSALYFCASSVEGISTDTQYFGPGTRLTVL.